One sample yielded the 4 T cell receptor beta chains listed below, sequenced in a study of T cells in Graves' hyperthyroidism and ophthalmopathy. RNA transcripts were the template for amplifying TCR beta CDR3 regions. During a first-round RT-PCR of the TCR CDR3, the HTBI primer set was used. From the multiplex PCR reads, TCRdb called clonotypes with MiXCR, one entry per CDR3 protein. The sample contains a few hundred thousand distinct CDR3 sequences, 15% to 17% of which appear only once. The specimen sequenced was blood. The source of these receptors is a woman younger than 30 with Graves' hyperthyroidism.

This clonotype appeared many times. V gene TRBV2 combines with J gene TRBJ2-7; D is ambiguous. The germline gives CDR1 SNHLY, CDR2 FYNNEI. The CDR3 contains 14 residues. V was trimmed by 4 bases and J by 0 bases, leaving 10 bases between them. Here the CDR3 reads CASSGTFYSYEQYF. Here the CDR3 DNA reads TGTGCCAGCAGTGGGACGTTTTACTCCTACGAGCAGTACTTC.

The table lists this clonotype with many counts. The chain is built from TRBV11-2 and TRBJ1-2; D not certain. Germline CDR1 and CDR2: SGHAT and FQNNGV. The CDR3 covers 16 residues. The V gene lost 1 base and the J gene lost 4 bases, with 16 bases spanning the gap. The CDR3 loop is CASSLVSSSVTYGYTF. CDR3 coding DNA: TGTGCCAGCAGCTTAGTTTCTAGCTCGGTGACCTATGGCTACACCTTC. Looking up the rest from reference TRBV11-2 and TRBJ1-2 gives the full variable domain: EAGVAQSPRYKIIEKRQSVAFWCNPISGHATLYWYQQILGQGPKLLIQFQNNGVVDDSQLPKDRFSAERLKGVDSTLKIQPAKLEDSAVYLCASSLVSSSVTYGYTFGSGTRLTVV.

The sample holds a few counts of this clonotype. The chain has TRBV7-9 and TRBJ1-5; D is uncertain. This CDR3 is 16 amino acids long. Germline V lookup: CDR1 SEHNR, CDR2 FQNEAQ (reference sequence). Between the trimmed V and J ends, which lost 4 bases and 4 bases, there was a span of 17 bases. CDR3 nucleotides: TGTGCCAGCAGCTCCCGCGGGCAGGAGAAAAATCAGCCCCAGCATTTT. This translates into CASSSRGQEKNQPQHF.

This clonotype was counted ten times or more. The chain uses TRBV7-4 and TRBJ2-7; D gene uncertain. Per the germline V gene, CDR1 is SGHVT and CDR2 is SQSDAQ. The V end was cut by 11 bases, the J end by 2 bases, with 16 bases between. The CDR3 totals 13 residues. The CDR3 region is CALDPCGAYEQYF. In DNA, the CDR3 is TGTGCCCTCGACCCCTGTGGGGCCTACGAGCAGTACTTC.